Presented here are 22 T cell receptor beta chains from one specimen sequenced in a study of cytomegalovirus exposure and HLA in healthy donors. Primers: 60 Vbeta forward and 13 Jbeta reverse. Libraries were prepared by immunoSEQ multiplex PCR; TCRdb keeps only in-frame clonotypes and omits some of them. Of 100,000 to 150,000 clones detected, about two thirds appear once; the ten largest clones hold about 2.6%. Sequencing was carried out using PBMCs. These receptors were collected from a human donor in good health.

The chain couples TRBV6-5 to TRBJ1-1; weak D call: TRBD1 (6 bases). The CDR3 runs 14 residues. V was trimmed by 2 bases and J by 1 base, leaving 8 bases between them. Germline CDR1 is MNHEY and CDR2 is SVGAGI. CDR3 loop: CASSYPGQNTEAFF. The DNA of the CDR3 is TGTGCCAGCAGTTACCCGGGACAGAACACTGAAGCTTTCTTT.

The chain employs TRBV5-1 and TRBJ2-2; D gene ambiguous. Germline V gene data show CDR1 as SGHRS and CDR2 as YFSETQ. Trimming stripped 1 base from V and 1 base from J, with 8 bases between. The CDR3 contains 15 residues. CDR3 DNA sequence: TGCGCCAGCAGCTTGCCGTCGCGGAACACCGGGGAGCTGTTTTTT. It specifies CASSLPSRNTGELFF.

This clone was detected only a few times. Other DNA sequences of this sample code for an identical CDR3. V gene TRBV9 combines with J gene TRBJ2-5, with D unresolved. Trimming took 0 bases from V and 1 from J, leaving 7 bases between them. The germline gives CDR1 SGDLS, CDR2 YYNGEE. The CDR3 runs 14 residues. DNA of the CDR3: TGTGCCAGCAGCGTAGGCGGCCTCCAAGAGACCCAGTACTTC. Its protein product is CASSVGGLQETQYF.

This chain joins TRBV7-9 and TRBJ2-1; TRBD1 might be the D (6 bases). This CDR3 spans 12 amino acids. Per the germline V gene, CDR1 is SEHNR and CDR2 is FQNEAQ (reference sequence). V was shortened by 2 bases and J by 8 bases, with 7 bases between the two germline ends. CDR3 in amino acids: CASSLSGDEQFF. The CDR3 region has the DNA TGTGCCAGCAGCTTATCAGGGGATGAGCAGTTCTTC.

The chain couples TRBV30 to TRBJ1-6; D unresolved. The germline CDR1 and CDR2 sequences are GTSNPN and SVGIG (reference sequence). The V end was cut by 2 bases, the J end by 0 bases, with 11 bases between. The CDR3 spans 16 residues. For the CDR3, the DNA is TGTGCCTGGAGTAGACAATCTCTCTCCTATAATTCACCCCTCCACTTT. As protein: CAWSRQSLSYNSPLHF.

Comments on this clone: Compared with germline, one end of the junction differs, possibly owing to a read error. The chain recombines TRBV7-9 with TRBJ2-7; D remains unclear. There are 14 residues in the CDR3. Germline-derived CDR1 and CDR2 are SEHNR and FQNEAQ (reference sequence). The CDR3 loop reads CSSSLVPVSYEQYF. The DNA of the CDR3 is TGTTCCAGCAGCTTAGTTCCAGTCTCCTACGAGCAGTACTTC.

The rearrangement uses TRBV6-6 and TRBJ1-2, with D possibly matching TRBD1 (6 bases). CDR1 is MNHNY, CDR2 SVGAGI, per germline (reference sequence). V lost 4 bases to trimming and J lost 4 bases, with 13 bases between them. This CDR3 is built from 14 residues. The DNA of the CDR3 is TGTGCCAGCAGTTTTCGACAGGCCCCCTATGGCTACACCTTC. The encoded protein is CASSFRQAPYGYTF.

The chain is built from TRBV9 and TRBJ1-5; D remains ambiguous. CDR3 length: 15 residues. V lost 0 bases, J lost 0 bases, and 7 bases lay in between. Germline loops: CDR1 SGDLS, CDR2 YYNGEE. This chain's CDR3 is CASSVARDSNQPQHF. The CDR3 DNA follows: TGTGCCAGCAGCGTAGCACGGGATAGCAATCAGCCCCAGCATTTT.

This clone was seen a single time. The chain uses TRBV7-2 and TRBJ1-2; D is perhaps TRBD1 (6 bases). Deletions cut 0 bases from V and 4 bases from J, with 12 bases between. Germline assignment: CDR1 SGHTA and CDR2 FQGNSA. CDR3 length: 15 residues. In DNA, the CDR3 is TGTGCCAGCAGCTTAGCGCAAGGACAGACCTATGGCTACACCTTC. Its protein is CASSLAQGQTYGYTF. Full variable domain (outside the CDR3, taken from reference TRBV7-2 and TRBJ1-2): GAGVSQSPSNKVTEKGKDVELRCDPISGHTALYWYRQSLGQGLEFLIYFQGNSAPDKSGLPSDRFSAERTGGSVSTLTIQRTQQEDSAVYLCASSLAQGQTYGYTFGSGTRLTVV.

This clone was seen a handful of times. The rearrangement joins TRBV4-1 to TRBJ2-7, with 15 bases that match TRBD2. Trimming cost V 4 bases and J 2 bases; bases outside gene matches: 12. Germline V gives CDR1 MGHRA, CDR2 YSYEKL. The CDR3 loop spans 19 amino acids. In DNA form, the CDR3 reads TGCGCCAGCAGCCCCACGCCGGGACTAGCGGGGGGCGCACCCTACGAGCAGTACTTC. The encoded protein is CASSPTPGLAGGAPYEQYF.

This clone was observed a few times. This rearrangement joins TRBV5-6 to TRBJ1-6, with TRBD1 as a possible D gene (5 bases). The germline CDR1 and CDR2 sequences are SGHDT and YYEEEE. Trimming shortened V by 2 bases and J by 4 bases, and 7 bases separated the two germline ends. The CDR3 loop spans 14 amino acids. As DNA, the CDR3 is TGTGCCAGCAGCTTAGGGGTTTATAATTCACCCCTCCACTTT. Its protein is CASSLGVYNSPLHF.

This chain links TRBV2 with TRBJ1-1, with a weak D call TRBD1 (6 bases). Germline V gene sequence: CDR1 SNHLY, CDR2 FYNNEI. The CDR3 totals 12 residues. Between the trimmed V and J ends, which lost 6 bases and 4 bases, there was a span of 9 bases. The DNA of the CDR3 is TGTGCCAGCAGCACAGGGTTCACTGAAGCTTTCTTT. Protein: CASSTGFTEAFF.

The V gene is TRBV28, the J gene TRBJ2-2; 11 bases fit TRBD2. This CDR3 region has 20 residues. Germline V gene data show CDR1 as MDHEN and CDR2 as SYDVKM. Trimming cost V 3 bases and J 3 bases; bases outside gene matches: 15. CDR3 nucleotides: TGTGCCAGCAGTTTTTTCTTCCACCCGGGACTAGCGGCCGACACCGGGGAGCTGTTTTTT. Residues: CASSFFFHPGLAADTGELFF.

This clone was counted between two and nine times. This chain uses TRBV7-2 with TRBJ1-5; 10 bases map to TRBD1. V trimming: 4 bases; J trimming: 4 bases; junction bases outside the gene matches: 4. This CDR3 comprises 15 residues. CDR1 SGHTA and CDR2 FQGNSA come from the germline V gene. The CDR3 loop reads CASSSGQGGNQPQHF. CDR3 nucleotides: TGTGCCAGCAGCTCCGGACAGGGGGGGAATCAGCCCCAGCATTTT. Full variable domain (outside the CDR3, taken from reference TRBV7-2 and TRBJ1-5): GAGVSQSPSNKVTEKGKDVELRCDPISGHTALYWYRQSLGQGLEFLIYFQGNSAPDKSGLPSDRFSAERTGGSVSTLTIQRTQQEDSAVYLCASSSGQGGNQPQHFGDGTRLSIL.

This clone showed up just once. The CDR3 bases are TGTGCCACCAGCAGAGAACCTAGCGGGGGGGCCAGTGAGCAGTTCTTC. It specifies CATSREPSGGASEQFF. J is TRBJ2-1 and V is TRBV15, with TRBD2 identical over 12 bases. The CDR3 is made up of 16 amino acids. The germline V gene encodes CDR1 LNHNV and CDR2 YYDKDF (reference sequence). Trimming at V came to 0 bases and at J to 9 bases, leaving 6 bases not matched to a gene.

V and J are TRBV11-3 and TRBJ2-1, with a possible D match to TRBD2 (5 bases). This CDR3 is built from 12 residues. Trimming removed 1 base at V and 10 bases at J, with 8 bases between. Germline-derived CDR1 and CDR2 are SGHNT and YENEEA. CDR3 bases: TGTGCCAGCAGCTTAGGAGGGTCAGAGCAGTTCTTC. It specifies CASSLGGSEQFF.

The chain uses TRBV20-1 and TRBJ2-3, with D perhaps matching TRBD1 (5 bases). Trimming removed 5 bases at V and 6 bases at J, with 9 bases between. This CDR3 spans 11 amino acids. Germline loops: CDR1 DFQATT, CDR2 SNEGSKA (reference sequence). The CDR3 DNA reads TGCAGTGCTCACAGGTCCGATACGCAGTATTTT. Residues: CSAHRSDTQYF.

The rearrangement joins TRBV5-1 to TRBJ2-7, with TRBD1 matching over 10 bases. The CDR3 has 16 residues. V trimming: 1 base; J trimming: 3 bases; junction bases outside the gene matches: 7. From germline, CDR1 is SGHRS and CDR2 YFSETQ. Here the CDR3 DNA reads TGCGCCAGCAGCTTGTTGTGGGACAGGGGATTCTACGAGCAGTACTTC. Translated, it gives CASSLLWDRGFYEQYF.

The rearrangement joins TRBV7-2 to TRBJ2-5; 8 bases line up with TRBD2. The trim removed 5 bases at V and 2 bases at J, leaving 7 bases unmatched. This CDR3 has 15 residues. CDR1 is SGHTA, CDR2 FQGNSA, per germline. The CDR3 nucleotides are TGTGCCAGCAGCCCTCCCGGGACTAGACAAGAGACCCAGTACTTC. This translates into CASSPPGTRQETQYF.

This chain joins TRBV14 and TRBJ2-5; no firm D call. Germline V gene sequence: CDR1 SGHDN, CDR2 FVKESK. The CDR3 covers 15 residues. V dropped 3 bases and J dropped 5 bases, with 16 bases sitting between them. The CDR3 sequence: CASSHPSRWWETQYF. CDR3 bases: TGTGCCAGCAGCCACCCCTCACGGTGGTGGGAGACCCAGTACTTC. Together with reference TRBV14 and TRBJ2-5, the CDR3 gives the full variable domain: EAGVTQFPSHSVIEKGQTVTLRCDPISGHDNLYWYRRVMGKEIKFLLHFVKESKQDESGMPNNRFLAERTGGTYSTLKVQPAELEDSGVYFCASSHPSRWWETQYFGPGTRLLVL.

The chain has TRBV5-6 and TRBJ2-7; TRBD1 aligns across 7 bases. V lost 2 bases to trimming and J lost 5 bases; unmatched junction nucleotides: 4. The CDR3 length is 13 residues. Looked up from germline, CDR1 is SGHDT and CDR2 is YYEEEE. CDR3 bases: TGTGCCAGCAGCTTCGTTCAGGGGGACGAGCAGTACTTC. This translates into CASSFVQGDEQYF.

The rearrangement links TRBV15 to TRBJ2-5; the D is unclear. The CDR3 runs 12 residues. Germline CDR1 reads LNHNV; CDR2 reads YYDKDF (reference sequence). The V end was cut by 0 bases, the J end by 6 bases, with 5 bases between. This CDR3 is CATSRDGQTQYF. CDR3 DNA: TGTGCCACCAGCAGAGATGGGCAGACCCAGTACTTC.